The entry that follows covers one T cell receptor (beta chain) sequence. V gave up 6 bases and J gave up 0 bases, with 7 bases separating them. The germline V gene has CDR1 MDHEN and CDR2 SYDVKM. The CDR3 contains 13 residues. The data were taken from a study of OX40 agonist ivuxolimab in advanced cancers. Libraries were prepared by immunoSEQ multiplex PCR; TCRdb keeps only in-frame clonotypes and omits some of them. In the table there are about 30,000 clones, roughly 84% of which are singletons. The clonotype originates from an adult with an advanced solid tumor such as melanoma, head and neck, liver or kidney cancer. Sequencing used CD4+ or CD8+ T cells sorted from blood, obtained in a trial of the OX40 agonist ivuxolimab. The chain carries TRBV28 and TRBJ2-3; D remains unclear. The CDR3 DNA reads TGTGCCAGCAGCCTCTCCAGCACAGATACGCAGTATTTT. This translates into CASSLSSTDTQYF.